This T cell receptor beta chain appears in the sequencing data of a study of blood T cell repertoires in COVID-19. On this clone: Its ends do not fully match the called genes, so a read error is possible.

The germline V gene encodes CDR1 SQVTM and CDR2 ANQGSEA. The CDR3 contains 15 residues. The assay was immunoSEQ multiplex PCR, and TCRdb's table has in-frame clones only and misses some. The data show tens of thousands of clones, about 80% seen once. This receptor was identified in a man in his 60s with acute or convalescent COVID-19. Sequences were obtained from peripheral blood. The J gene is TRBJ1-2, the V gene TRBV29-1; D not certain. The CDR3, as DNA: TGCAGCGTCGAAGCCCTCTTCCGGGTTGGCTATGGCTACACCTTC. This sequence encodes CSVEALFRVGYGYTF.